This TCR beta chain is from a study of cytomegalovirus exposure and HLA in healthy donors. Study-level background: According to later analysis, the same platform produced the approximately 120 validation and some 680 first-cohort repertoires. Study-wide findings and caveats: Reportedly, diagnosis of cytomegalovirus status by the classifier showed high specificity and sensitivity.

With V trimmed by 6 bases and J by 5 bases, 10 bases remained unmatched. The CDR3 is made up of 15 amino acids. From germline, CDR1 is MNHEY and CDR2 SVGAGI. Clones were read by immunoSEQ multiplex PCR, and TCRdb kept only the in-frame ones, dropping some. This sample yields about 88,000 clones, of which about 96% are seen a single time; 0.6% to 0.85% belongs to the top ten. In the case of this clone: Antigen specificity is unknown.

This clonotype originated in a man aged 18 to 29 in good health and CMV-seronegative. The V and J genes are TRBV6-5 and TRBJ2-5; 9 bases align to TRBD2. The specimen was PBMCs. As DNA, the CDR3 is TGTGCCAGCAGGGTACTAGCGGGCCTAATGGAGACCCAGTACTTC. Translated: CASRVLAGLMETQYF.